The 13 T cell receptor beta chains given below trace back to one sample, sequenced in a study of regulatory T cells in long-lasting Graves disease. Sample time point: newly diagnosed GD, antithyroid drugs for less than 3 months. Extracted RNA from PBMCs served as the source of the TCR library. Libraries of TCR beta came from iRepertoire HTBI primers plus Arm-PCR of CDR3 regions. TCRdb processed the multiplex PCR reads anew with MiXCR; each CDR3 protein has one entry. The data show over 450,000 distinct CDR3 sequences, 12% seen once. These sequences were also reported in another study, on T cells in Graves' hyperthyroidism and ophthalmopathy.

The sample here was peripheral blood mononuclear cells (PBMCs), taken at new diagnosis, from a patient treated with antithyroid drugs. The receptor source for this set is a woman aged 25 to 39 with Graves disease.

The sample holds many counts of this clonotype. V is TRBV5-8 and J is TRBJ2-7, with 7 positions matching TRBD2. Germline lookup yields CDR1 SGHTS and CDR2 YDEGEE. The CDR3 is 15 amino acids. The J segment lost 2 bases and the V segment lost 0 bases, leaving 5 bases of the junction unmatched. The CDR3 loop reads CASSLGLAVTYEQYF. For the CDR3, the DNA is TGTGCCAGCAGCTTGGGGCTAGCGGTAACCTACGAGCAGTACTTC. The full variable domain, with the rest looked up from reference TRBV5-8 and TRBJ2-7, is EAGVTQSPTHLIKTRGQQATLRCSPISGHTSVYWYQQALGLGLQFLLWYDEGEERNRGNFPPRFSGRQFPNYSSELNVNALELEDSALYLCASSLGLAVTYEQYFGPGTRLTVT.

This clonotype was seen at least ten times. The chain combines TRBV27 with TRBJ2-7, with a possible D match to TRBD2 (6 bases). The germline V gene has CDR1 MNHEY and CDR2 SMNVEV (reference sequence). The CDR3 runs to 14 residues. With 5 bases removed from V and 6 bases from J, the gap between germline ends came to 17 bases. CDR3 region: CASSISGLNSEQYF. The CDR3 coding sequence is TGTGCCAGCAGTATTTCGGGACTCAATAGCGAGCAGTACTTC.

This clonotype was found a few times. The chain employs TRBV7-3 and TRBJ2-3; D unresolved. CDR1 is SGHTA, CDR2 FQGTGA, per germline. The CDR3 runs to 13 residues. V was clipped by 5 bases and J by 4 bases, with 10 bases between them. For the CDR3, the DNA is TGTGCCAGCAGCCCCTATCGGGCAGATACGCAGTATTTT. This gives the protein CASSPYRADTQYF.

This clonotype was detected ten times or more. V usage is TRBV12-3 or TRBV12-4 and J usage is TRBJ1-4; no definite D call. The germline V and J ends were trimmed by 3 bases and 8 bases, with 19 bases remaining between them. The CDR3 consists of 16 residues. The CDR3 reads CASSLRLSSRREKLFF. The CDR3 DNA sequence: TGTGCCAGCAGTTTGCGACTGTCTTCAAGACGGGAAAAACTGTTTTTT.

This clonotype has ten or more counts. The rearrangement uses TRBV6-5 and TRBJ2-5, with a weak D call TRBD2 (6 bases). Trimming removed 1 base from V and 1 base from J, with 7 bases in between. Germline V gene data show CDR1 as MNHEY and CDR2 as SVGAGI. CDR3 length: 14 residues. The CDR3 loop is CASSYFSGQETQYF. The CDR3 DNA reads TGTGCCAGCAGTTACTTTAGCGGCCAAGAGACCCAGTACTTC.

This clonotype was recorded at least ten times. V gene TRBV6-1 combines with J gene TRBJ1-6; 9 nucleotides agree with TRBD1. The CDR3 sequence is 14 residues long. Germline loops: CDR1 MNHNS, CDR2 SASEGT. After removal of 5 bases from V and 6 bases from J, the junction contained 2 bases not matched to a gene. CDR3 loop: CASSKGQGNSPLHF. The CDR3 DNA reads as TGTGCCAGCAGTAAGGGACAGGGTAATTCACCCCTCCACTTT.

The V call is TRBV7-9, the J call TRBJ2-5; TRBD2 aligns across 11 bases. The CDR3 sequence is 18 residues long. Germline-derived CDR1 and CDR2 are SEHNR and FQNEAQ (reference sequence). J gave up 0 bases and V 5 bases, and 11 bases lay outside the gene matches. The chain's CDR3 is CASSQGLADYEYQETQYF. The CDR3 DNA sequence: TGTGCCAGCAGCCAGGGACTAGCGGATTATGAGTACCAAGAGACCCAGTACTTC.

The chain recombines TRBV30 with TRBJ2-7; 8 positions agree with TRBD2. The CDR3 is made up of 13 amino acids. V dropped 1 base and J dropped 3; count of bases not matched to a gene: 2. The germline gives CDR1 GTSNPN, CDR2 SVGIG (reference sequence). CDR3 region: CAWSDSGIYEQYF. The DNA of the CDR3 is TGTGCCTGGAGTGATAGCGGGATCTACGAGCAGTACTTC.

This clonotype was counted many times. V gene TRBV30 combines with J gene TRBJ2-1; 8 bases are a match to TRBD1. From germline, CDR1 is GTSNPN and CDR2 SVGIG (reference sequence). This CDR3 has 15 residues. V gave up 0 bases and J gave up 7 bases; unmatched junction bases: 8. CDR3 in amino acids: CAWSVGQGAGNEQFF. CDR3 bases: TGTGCCTGGAGTGTAGGTCAGGGGGCAGGGAATGAGCAGTTCTTC.

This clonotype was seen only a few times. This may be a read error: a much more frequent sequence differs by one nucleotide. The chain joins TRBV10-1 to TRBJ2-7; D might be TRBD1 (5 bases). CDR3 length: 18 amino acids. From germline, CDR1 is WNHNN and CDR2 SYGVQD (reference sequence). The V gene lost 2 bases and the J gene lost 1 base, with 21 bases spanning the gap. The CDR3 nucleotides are TGCGCCAGCAGTGAGCGGCCCACCGGACAATTACCATCCTACGAGCAGTACTTC. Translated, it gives CASSERPTGQLPSYEQYF.

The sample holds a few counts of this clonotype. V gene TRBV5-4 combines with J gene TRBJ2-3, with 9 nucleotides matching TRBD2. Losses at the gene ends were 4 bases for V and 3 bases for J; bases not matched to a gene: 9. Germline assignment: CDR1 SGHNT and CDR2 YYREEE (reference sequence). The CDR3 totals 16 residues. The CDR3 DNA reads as TGTGCCAGCAGCCATAACGGACTAGCGAGAACAGATACGCAGTATTTT. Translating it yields CASSHNGLARTDTQYF.

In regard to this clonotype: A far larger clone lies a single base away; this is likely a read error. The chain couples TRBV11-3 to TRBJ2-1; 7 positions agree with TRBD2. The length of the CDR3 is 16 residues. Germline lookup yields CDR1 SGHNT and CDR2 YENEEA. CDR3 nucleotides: TGTGCCAGCAGCGTAGAAATCGGGACTACCTACAATGAGCAGTTCTTC. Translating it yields CASSVEIGTTYNEQFF.

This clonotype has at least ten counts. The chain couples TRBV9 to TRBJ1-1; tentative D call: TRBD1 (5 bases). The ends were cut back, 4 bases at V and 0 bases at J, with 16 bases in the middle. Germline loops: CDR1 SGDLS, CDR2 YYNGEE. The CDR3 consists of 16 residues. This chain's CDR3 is CASSPRGVYMNTEAFF. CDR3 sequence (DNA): TGTGCCAGCAGCCCCCGGGGGGTCTACATGAACACTGAAGCTTTCTTT.